The sample holds many counts of the clone carrying this TCR beta chain. Antigen specificity is unknown. These data belong to a study of Graves' ophthalmopathy and Graves' hyperthyroidism. As for the study in general: At initial diagnosis, peripheral blood was obtained, and this preceded any treatment.

General study points: Blood repertoires reportedly contained most expanded thyroid clonotypes above 0.001 frequency.

From germline, CDR1 is SGHVS and CDR2 FQNEAQ. The CDR3 runs to 14 residues. Trimming at V came to 3 bases and at J to 2 bases, leaving 1 base not matched to a gene. Where ophthalmopathy was present, donors had moderate-to-severe activity, CAS ≥3, NOSPECS ≥4 and duration under 3 months. Clinical symptoms, serum thyroxine, TRAb, thyroid ultrasound and orbital computed tomography determined diagnosis. Amplifying from RNA transcripts, the study obtained TCR beta CDR3 regions. First-round RT-PCR used HTBI primers; second-round multiplex PCR followed. TCRdb independently ran MiXCR on the multiplex PCR reads; one entry per CDR3 protein. The repertoire consists of roughly 160,000 distinct CDR3 sequences, with about two fifths occurring once and the leading ten covering nearly 9%.

The specimen was peripheral blood. The TCR was taken from a man aged 25-45 years with Graves' ophthalmopathy. The J gene is TRBJ1-2, the V gene TRBV7-8, with 9 bases aligning to TRBD1. The CDR3 nucleotides read TGTGCCAGCAGCTTCGGACAGGGGAACTATGGCTACACCTTC. Residues: CASSFGQGNYGYTF.